This TCR beta chain is drawn from a study of memory CD4+ T cells and cytomegalovirus serostatus. Across the whole study: This sample comes from healthy Belgian adults, roughly nine CMV seropositive, 20 to 25 seronegative. Findings of the study overall: CD4+ memory repertoires contained about two fifths of the roughly 160 reported CMV TCRbeta sequences.

The sort gate was single viable CD3+CD4+CD8-CD45RO+ cells for memory CD4+ T cells. Serostatus was set by detecting CMV pp150, pp28, p38, p52 IgG. Source study methods: After removing out-of-frame reads, over 2 million distinct TCRbeta sequences remained. Data came from immunoSEQ multiplex PCR; TCRdb stores just in-frame clones and leaves some out. V and J calls and clone size come straight from that table; D and trimming were deduced from the DNA. This table holds tens of thousands of clones, 65% to 80% found once. This clone was seen a few times. The antigen is unknown. Material: memory CD4+ T cells from blood. This TCR came from an adult in good health and CMV-seronegative. Some clones in this sample may be carry-over from other donors' samples.

CDR3 protein: CASNTNRGSFGSPLHF. The DNA for the CDR3 is TGTGCCAGTAATACAAATAGGGGCAGTTTCGGTTCACCCCTCCACTTT. This chain connects TRBV19 to TRBJ1-6; D perhaps matches TRBD1 (5 bases). Trimming stripped 7 bases from V and 9 bases from J, with 22 bases between. This CDR3 is built from 16 residues. Germline assignment: CDR1 LNHDA and CDR2 SQIVND (reference sequence).